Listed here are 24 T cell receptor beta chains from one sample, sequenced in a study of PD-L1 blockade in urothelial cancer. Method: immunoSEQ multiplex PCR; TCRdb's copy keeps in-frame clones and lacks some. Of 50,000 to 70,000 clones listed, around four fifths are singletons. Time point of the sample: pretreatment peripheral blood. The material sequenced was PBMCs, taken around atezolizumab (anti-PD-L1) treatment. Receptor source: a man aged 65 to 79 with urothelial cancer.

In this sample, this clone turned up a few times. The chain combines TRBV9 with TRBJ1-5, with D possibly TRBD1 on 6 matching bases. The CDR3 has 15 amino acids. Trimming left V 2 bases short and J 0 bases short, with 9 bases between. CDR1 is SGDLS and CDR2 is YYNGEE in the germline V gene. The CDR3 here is CASSVGTHSNQPQHF. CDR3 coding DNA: TGTGCCAGCAGCGTCGGGACACATAGCAATCAGCCCCAGCATTTT.

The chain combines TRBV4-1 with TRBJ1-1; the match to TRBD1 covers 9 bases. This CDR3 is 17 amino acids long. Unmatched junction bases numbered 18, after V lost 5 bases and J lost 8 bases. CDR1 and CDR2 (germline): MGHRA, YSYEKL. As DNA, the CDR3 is TGCGCCAGCAGCTTTCCGGGACAGGGCACCCCGGGCGTAGAAGCTTTCTTT. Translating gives CASSFPGQGTPGVEAFF.

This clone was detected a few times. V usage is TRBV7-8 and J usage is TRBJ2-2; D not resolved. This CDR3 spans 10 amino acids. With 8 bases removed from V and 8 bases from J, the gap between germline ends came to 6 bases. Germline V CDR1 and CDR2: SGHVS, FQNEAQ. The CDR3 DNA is TGTGCCAGCCAGGCAGGGGAGCTGTTTTTT. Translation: CASQAGELFF.

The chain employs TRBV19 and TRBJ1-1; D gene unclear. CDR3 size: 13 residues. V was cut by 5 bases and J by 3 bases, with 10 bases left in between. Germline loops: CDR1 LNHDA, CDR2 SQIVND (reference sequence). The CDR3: CASSVDRDTEAFF. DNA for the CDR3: TGTGCCAGTAGTGTTGACCGGGACACTGAAGCTTTCTTT.

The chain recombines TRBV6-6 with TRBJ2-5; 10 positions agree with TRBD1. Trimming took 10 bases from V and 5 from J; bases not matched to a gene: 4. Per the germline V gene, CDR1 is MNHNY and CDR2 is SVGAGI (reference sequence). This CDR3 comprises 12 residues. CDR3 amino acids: CATKGQGETQYF. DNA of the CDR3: TGTGCCACCAAGGGACAGGGGGAGACCCAGTACTTC.

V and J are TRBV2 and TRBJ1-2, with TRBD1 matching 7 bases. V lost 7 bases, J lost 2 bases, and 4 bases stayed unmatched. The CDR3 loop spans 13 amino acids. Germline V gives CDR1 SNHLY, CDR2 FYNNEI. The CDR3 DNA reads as TGTGCCAGCACGGTCAGGGGGAACTATGGCTACACCTTC. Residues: CASTVRGNYGYTF. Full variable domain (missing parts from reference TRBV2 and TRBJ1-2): EPEVTQTPSHQVTQMGQEVILRCVPISNHLYFYWYRQILGQKVEFLVSFYNNEISEKSEIFDDQFSVERPDGSNFTLKIRSTKLEDSAMYFCASTVRGNYGYTFGSGTRLTVV.

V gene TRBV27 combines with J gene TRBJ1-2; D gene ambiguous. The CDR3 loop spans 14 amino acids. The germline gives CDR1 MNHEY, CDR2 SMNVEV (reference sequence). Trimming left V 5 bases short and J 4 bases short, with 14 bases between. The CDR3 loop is CASSPFTTPYGYTF. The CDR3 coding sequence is TGTGCCAGCAGTCCCTTCACTACTCCCTATGGCTACACCTTC.

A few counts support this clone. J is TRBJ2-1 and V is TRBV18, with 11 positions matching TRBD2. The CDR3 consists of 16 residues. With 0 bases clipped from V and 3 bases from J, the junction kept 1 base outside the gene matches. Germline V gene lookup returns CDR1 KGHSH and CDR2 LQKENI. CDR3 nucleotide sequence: TGTGCCAGCTCACCACCGACTAGCGGGAACTACAATGAGCAGTTCTTC. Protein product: CASSPPTSGNYNEQFF.

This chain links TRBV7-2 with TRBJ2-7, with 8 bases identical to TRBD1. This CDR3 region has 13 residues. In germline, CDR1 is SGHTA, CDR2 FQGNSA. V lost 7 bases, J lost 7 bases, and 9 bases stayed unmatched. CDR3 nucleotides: TGTGCCAGCATCCTCACAGGGGGTAGGGAGCAGTACTTC. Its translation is CASILTGGREQYF. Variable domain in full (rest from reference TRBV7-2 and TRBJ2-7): GAGVSQSPSNKVTEKGKDVELRCDPISGHTALYWYRQSLGQGLEFLIYFQGNSAPDKSGLPSDRFSAERTGGSVSTLTIQRTQQEDSAVYLCASILTGGREQYFGPGTRLTVT.

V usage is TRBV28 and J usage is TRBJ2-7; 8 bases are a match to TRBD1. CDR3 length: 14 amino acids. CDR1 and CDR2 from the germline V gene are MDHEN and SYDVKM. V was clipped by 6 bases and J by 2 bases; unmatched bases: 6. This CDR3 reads CASSPLGQAYEQYF. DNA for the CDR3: TGTGCCAGCAGCCCTTTGGGACAGGCCTACGAGCAGTACTTC.

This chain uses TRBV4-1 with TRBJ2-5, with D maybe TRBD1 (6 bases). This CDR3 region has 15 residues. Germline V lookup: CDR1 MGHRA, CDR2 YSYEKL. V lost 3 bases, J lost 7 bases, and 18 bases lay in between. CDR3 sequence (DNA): TGCGCCAGCAGCCACTTACAGGGCCCTACGGGGACCCAGTACTTC. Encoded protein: CASSHLQGPTGTQYF.

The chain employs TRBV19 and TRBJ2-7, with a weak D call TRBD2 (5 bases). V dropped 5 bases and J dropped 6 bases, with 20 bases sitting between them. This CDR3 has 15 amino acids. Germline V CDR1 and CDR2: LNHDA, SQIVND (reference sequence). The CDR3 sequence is CASSVQSGSPLEQYF. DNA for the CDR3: TGTGCCAGTAGTGTACAGAGCGGTTCTCCCCTCGAGCAGTACTTC.

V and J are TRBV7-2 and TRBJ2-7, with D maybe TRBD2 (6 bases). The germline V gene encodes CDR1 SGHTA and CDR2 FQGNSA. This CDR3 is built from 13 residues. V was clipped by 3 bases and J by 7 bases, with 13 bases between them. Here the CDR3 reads CASSFGGDLEQYF. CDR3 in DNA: TGTGCCAGCAGCTTTGGAGGGGACTTGGAGCAGTACTTC.

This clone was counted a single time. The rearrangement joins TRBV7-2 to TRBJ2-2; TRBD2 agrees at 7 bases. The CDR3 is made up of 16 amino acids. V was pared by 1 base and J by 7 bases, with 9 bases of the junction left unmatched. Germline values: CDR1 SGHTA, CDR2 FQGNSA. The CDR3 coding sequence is TGTGCCAGCAGCTTAGTGTGGGAGGAGCGGGGCGGGGAGCTGTTTTTT. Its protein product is CASSLVWEERGGELFF.

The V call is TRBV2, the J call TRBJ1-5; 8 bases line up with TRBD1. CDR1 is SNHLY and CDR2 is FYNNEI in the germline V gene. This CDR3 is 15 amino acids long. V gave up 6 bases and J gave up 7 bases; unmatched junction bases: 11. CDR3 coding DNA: TGTGCCAGCAGGGACAGGGAACCTAGCCAACAGCCCCAGCATTTT. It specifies CASRDREPSQQPQHF.

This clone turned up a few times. CDR3 protein: CASSLAGPLEQYF. For the CDR3, the DNA is TGTGCCAGCAGCTTAGCGGGGCCCCTCGAGCAGTACTTC. The chain recombines TRBV7-2 with TRBJ2-7, with D possibly being TRBD1 (5 bases). CDR1 SGHTA and CDR2 FQGNSA come from the germline V gene. V gave up 0 bases and J gave up 6 bases, with 9 bases separating them. CDR3 length: 13 residues.

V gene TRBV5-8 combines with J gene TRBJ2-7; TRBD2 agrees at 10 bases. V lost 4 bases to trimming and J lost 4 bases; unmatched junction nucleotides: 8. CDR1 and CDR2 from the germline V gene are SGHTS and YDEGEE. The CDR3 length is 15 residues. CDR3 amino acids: CASSLAGAPGYEQYF. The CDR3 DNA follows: TGTGCCAGCAGCCTAGCGGGAGCTCCCGGGTACGAGCAGTACTTC. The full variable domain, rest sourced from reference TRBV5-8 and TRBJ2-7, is EAGVTQSPTHLIKTRGQQATLRCSPISGHTSVYWYQQALGLGLQFLLWYDEGEERNRGNFPPRFSGRQFPNYSSELNVNALELEDSALYLCASSLAGAPGYEQYFGPGTRLTVT.

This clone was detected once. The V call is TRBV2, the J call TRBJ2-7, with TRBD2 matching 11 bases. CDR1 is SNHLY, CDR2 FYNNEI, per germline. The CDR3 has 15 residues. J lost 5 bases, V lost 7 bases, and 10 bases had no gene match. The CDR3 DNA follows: TGTGCCAGCACCGCGACTAGCGGGGTAACGCACGAGCAGTACTTC. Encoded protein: CASTATSGVTHEQYF.

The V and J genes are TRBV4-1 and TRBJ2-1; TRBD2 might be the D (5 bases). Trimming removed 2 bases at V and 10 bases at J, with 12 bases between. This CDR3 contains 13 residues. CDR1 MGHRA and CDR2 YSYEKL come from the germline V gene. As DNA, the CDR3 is TGCGCCAGCAGCCAAACTAGAGCGGAAGAGCAGTTCTTC. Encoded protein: CASSQTRAEEQFF.

The CDR3: CASSPFTNTGELFF. The CDR3 DNA sequence: TGTGCCAGCAGCCCTTTTACGAACACCGGGGAGCTGTTTTTT. This chain connects TRBV28 to TRBJ2-2; D is uncertain. Germline lookup yields CDR1 MDHEN and CDR2 SYDVKM. The CDR3 has 14 residues. V was trimmed by 6 bases and J by 0 bases, leaving 8 bases between them.

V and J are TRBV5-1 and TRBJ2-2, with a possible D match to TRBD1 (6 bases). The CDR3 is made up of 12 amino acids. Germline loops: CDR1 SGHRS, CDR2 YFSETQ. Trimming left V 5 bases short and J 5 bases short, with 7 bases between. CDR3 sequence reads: CASSTGTGELFF. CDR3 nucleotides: TGCGCCAGCAGTACAGGGACCGGGGAGCTGTTTTTT.

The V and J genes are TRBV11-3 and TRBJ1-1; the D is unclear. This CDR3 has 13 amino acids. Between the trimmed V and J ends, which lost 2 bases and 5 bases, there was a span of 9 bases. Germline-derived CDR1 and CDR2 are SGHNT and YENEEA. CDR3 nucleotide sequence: TGTGCCAGCAGCTTATACCCCGGGACTGAAGCTTTCTTT. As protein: CASSLYPGTEAFF.

CDR3 DNA: TGTGCCAGCCGCAGGGATGAGAGCTCCTACGAGCAGTACTTC. It is translated as CASRRDESSYEQYF. The chain employs TRBV6-1 and TRBJ2-7; D might be TRBD1 (5 bases). In germline, CDR1 is MNHNS, CDR2 SASEGT. The V end lost 8 bases, the J end lost 0 bases, and 14 bases lay between the germline ends. The CDR3 extends over 14 amino acids.

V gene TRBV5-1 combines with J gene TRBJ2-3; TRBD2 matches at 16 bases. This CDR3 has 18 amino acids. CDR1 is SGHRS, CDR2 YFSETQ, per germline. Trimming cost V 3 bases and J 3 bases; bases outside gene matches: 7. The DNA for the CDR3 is TGCGCCAGCAGCTCCCCGGGACTAGCGGGAGGGGGGACAGATACGCAGTATTTT. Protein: CASSSPGLAGGGTDTQYF.